These T cell receptor beta chains were read from a single sample in a study of T cells in Graves' hyperthyroidism and ophthalmopathy. MiXCR, applied by TCRdb to the multiplex PCR reads, yields one record per CDR3 protein. The sample yields around 250,000 distinct CDR3 sequences, approximately 14% seen once. The specimen was blood. The receptors were sampled from a woman aged 40 to 55 with Graves' hyperthyroidism that later progressed to Graves' ophthalmopathy. Both conserved end residues are part of each CDR3. D genes are given only for firm matches. The size field is filled for only some rows; it gives once, few, many or a size class.

j_call clone_size d_call v_call cdr3_aa cdr3_nt
TRBJ2-3 many . TRBV30 CAWSGTVRDTQYF TGTGCCTGGAGTGGGACAGTCAGGGATACGCAGTATTTT
TRBJ2-7 many . TRBV11-2 CASSPLHRTDEQYF TGTGCCAGCAGCCCACTACACAGGACGGACGAGCAGTACTTC
TRBJ2-5 few . TRBV11-2 CASSPRPGEKTQYF TGTGCCAGCAGCCCCAGACCGGGAGAAAAGACCCAGTACTTC
TRBJ2-2 many . TRBV5-1 CASSFGDREPPPGELFF TGCGCCAGCAGCTTCGGCGACCGGGAACCACCCCCCGGGGAGCTGTTTTTT
TRBJ1-1 . . TRBV10-3 CAISEAGSGTEAFF TGTGCCATCAGTGAAGCGGGGTCGGGAACTGAAGCTTTCTTT
TRBJ2-7 many . TRBV11-2 CASRRTGRSWEQYF TGTGCCAGCCGAAGGACTGGGAGGTCTTGGGAGCAGTACTTC
TRBJ2-2 . . TRBV12-3/TRBV12-4 CASSFFPVELTTGELFF TGTGCCAGCAGTTTTTTTCCAGTTGAACTGACTACCGGGGAGCTGTTTTTT
TRBJ1-5 . TRBD1 TRBV6-2/TRBV6-3 CASSRRDSFNQPQHF TGTGCCAGCAGCAGGCGGGACAGCTTCAATCAGCCCCAGCATTTT
TRBJ1-5 many TRBD1 TRBV6-6 CASSYRTGNSNQPQHF TGTGCCAGCAGTTACCGGACAGGCAATAGCAATCAGCCCCAGCATTTT
TRBJ2-7 many TRBD2 TRBV20-1 CSTSGRGFYEQYF TGCAGTACTAGCGGGAGGGGGTTCTACGAGCAGTACTTC
TRBJ2-5 many . TRBV28 CASSSRLYHEETQYF TGTGCCAGCAGTTCAAGACTATACCATGAAGAGACCCAGTACTTC
TRBJ2-7 . TRBD1 TRBV29-1 CSVEGQGAYERYF TGCAGCGTTGAGGGGCAGGGGGCGTACGAGCGGTACTTC
TRBJ2-3 many TRBD2 TRBV7-3 CASSQYPMGGPDTQYF TGTGCCAGCAGCCAATATCCCATGGGAGGGCCAGATACGCAGTATTTT